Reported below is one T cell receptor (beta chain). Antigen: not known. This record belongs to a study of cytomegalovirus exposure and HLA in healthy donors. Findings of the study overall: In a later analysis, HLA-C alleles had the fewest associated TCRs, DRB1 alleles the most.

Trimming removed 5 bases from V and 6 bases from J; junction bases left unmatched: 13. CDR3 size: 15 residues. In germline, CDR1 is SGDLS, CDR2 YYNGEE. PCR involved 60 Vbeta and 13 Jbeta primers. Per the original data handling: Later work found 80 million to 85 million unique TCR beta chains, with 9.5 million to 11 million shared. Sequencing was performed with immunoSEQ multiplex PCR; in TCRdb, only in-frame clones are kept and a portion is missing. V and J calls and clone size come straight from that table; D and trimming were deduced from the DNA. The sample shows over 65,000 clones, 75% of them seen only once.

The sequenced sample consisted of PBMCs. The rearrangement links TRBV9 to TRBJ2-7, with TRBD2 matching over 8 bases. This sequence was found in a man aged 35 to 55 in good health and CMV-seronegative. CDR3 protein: CASSYSGAPLGEQYF. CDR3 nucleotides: TGTGCCAGCAGTTATAGCGGGGCCCCTCTGGGCGAGCAGTACTTC.